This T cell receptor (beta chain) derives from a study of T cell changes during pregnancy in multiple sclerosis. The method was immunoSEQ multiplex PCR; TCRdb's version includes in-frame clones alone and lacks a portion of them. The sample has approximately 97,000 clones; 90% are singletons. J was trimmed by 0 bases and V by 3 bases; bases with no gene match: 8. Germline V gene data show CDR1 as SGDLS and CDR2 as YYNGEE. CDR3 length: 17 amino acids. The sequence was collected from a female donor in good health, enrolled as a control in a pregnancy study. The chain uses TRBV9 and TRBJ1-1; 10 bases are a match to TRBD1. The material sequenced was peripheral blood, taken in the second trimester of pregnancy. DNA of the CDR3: TGTGCCAGCAGCGCCACGACAGGGGGCTATATGAACACTGAAGCTTTCTTT. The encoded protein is CASSATTGGYMNTEAFF.